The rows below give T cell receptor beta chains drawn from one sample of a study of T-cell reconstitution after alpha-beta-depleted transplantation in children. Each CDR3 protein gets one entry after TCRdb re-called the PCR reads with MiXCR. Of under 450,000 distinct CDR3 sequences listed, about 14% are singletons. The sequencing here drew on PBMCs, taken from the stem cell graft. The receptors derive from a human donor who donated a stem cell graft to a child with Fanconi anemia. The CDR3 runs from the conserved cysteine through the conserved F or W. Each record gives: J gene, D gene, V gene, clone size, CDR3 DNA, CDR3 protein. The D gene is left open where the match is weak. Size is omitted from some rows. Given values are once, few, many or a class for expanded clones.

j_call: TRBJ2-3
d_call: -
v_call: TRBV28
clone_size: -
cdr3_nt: TGTGCCAGCAGTTTATCCCCCGACGGAGGGACCACAGATACGCAGTATTTT
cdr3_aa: CASSLSPDGGTTDTQYF

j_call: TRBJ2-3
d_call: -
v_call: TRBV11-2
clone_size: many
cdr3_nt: TGTGCCAGCAGCTTAGGCTCTAAGGATACGCAGTATTTT
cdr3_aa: CASSLGSKDTQYF

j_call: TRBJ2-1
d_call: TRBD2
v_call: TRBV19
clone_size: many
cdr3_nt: TGTGCCAGTAGTCCGACTAGCGGGCACGTATCTGTTTACAATGAGCAGTTCTTC
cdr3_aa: CASSPTSGHVSVYNEQFF

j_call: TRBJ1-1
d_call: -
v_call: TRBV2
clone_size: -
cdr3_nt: TGTGCCAGCAGTGACGAGATGAACACTGAAGCTTTCTTT
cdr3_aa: CASSDEMNTEAFF

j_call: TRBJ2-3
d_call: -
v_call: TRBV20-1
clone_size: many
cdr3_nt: TGCAGTGCTAGAGATCCAGGGGGGTTGGGCCGAGATACGCAGTATTTT
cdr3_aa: CSARDPGGLGRDTQYF

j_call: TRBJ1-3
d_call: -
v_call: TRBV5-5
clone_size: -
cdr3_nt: TGTGCCAGCAGCCGGACGGACGCATGGGACACCATATATTTT
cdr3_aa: CASSRTDAWDTIYF

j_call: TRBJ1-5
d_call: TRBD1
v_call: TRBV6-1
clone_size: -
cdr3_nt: TGTGCCAGCAGAGAGACAGGGAGCAATCAGCCCCAGCATTTT
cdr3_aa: CASRETGSNQPQHF

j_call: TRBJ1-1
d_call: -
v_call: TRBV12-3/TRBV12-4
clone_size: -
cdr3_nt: TGTGCCAGCAGTTTTTTCACTGAAGCTTTCTTT
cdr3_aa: CASSFFTEAFF

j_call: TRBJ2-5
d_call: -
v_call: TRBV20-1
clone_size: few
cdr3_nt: TGCAGTGCTAGAGATCGTAGGTCTCAAGAGACCCAGTACTTC
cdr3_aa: CSARDRRSQETQYF

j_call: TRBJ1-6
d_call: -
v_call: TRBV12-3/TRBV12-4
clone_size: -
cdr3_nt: TGTGCCAGCAGACGACAGGCTCTTAATTCACCCCTCCACTTT
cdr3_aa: CASRRQALNSPLHF

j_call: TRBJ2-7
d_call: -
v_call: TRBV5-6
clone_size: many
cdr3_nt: TGTGCCAGCAGCTTGTCAGGGCGCGAGCAGTACTTC
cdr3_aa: CASSLSGREQYF

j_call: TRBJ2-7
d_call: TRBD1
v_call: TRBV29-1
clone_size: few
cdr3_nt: TGCAGCTTCGGCGAGGGGACAGGGGAGCAGTACTTC
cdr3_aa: CSFGEGTGEQYF

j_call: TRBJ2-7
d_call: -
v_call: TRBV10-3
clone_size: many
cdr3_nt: TGTGCCATCAGTGCCCCGAATTACGAGCAGTACTTC
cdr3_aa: CAISAPNYEQYF

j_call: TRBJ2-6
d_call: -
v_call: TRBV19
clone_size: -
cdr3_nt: TGTGCCAGTAGTATAGATTTAGGGACATTTACTGGGGCCAACGTCCTGACTTTC
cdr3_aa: CASSIDLGTFTGANVLTF

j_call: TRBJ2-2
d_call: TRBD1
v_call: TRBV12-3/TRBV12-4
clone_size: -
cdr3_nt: TGTGCCAGCAGTAATACAGGGGATACCGGGGAGCTGTTTTTT
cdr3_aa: CASSNTGDTGELFF

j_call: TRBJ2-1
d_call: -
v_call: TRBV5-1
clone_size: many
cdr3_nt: TGCGCCAGCAGCTTGGCTCCGGGGACATACAATGAGCAGTTCTTC
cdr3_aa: CASSLAPGTYNEQFF

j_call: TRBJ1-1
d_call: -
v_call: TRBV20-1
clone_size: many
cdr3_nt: TGCAGTGCTAGCCCCAGGACCACTGAAGCTTTCTTT
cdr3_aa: CSASPRTTEAFF

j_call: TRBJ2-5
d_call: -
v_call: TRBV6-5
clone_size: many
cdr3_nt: TGTGCCAGCAGTCCCTCGGGAGAGACCCAGTACTTC
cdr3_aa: CASSPSGETQYF

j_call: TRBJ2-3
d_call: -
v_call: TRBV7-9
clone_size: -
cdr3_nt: TGTGCCAGCAGCTCCCCCCTTGGGAGCTCTAGCACAGATACGCAGTATTTT
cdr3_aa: CASSSPLGSSSTDTQYF

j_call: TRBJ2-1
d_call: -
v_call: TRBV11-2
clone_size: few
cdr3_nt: TGTGCCAGCAGAGGGGGGGCGCAGGTTGAGCAGTTCTTC
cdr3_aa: CASRGGAQVEQFF

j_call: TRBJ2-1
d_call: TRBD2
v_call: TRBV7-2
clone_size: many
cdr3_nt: TGTGCCAGCAGCCCAACGGGGGGGCCCAATGAGCAGTTCTTC
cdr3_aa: CASSPTGGPNEQFF

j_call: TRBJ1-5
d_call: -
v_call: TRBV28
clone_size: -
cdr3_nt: TGTGCCAGCAGTTGGGTTAGCAATCAGCCCCAGCATTTT
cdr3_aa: CASSWVSNQPQHF

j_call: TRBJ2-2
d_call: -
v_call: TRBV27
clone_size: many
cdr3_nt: TGTGCCAGCAGTTTAGGGCAGGTGACCGGGGAGCTGTTTTTT
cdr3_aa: CASSLGQVTGELFF

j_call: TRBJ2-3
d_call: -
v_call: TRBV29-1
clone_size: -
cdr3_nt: TGCAGCGGCGTTACAGCGGGTAGCACAGATACGCAGTATTTT
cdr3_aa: CSGVTAGSTDTQYF

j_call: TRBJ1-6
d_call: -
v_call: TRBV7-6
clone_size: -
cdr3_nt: TGTGCCAGCAGCTCAGAGAGCTCCTATAATTCACCCCTCCACTTT
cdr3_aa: CASSSESSYNSPLHF

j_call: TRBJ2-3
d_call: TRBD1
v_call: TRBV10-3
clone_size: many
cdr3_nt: TGTGCCATCAGTGAAGGACAGGGGGGAAGCACAGATACGCAGTATTTT
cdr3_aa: CAISEGQGGSTDTQYF

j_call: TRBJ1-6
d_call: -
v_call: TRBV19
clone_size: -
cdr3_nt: TGTGCCAGTAGTCCGGACGGCCCTGTCTATAATTCACCCCTCCACTTT
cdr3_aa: CASSPDGPVYNSPLHF

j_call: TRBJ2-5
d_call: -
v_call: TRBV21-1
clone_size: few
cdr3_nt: TGTGCCAGCAGCATTTGTCTGTTGGGACTTCTTCCCGGACCGGAAGAGACCCAGTACTTC
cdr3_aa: CASSICLLGLLPGPEETQYF

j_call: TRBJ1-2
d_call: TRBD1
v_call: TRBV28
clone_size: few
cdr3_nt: TGTGCCAGCAGTGGGGGACAGTTTTTATATGGCTACACCTTC
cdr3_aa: CASSGGQFLYGYTF

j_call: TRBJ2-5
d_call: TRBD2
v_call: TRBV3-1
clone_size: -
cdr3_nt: TGTGCCAGCAGCCAAGGAACTAGCGGGGGTCGGGAGACCCAGTACTTC
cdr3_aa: CASSQGTSGGRETQYF

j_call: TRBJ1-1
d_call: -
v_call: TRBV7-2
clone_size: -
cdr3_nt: TGTGCCAGCAGCTCTGGAGGGGTGGAGAACACTGAAGCTTTCTTT
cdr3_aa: CASSSGGVENTEAFF

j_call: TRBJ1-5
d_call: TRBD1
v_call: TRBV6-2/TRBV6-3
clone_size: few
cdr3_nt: TGTGCCAGCAGTCCCCGGGACAGGGAAAATCAGCCCCAGCATTTT
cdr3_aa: CASSPRDRENQPQHF

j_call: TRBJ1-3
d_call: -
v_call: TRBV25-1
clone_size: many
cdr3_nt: TGTGCCAGCAGTGAATATGAGGGGATCGCTGGAAACACCATATATTTT
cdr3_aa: CASSEYEGIAGNTIYF

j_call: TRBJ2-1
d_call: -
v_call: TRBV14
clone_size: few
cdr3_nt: TGTGCCAGCAGCCATGGCAGGTTCAATGAGCAGTTCTTC
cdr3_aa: CASSHGRFNEQFF

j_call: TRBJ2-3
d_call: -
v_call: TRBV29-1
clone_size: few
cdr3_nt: TGCAGCTCAAGGCGGGGCACAGATACGCAGTATTTT
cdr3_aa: CSSRRGTDTQYF

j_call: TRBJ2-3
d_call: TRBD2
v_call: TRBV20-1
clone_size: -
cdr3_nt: TGCAGTGCTTCCCGGACTAGCGGTCCAGATACGCAGTATTTT
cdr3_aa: CSASRTSGPDTQYF

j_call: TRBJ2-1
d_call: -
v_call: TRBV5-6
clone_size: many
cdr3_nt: TGTGCCAGCAGGTCCGCTCGAGGGCCTTACAATGAGCAGTTCTTC
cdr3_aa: CASRSARGPYNEQFF

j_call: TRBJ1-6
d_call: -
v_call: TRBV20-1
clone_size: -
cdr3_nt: TGCAGTGCTACCTCCCAGGAGTTGTGGAATTCACCCCTCCACTTT
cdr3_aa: CSATSQELWNSPLHF

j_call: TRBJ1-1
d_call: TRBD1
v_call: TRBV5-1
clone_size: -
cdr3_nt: TGCGCCAGCAGCTTGGCGCCCGGGACAGGGACGAACACTGAAGCTTTCTTT
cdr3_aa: CASSLAPGTGTNTEAFF

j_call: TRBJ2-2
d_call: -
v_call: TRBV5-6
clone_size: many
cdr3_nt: TGTGCCAGCAGCTGGGGACAGAACACCGGGGAGCTGTTTTTT
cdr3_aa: CASSWGQNTGELFF